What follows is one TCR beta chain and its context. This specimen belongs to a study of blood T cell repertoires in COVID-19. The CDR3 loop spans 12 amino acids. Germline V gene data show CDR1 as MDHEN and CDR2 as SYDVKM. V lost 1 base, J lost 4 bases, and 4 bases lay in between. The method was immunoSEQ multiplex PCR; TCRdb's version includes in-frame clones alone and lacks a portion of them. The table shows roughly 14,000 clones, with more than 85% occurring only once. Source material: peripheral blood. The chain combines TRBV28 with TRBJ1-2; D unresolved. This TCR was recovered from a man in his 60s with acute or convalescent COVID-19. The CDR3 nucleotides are TGTGCCAGCAGTTTATCTCGCTATGGCTACACCTTC. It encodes CASSLSRYGYTF.